This T cell receptor (beta chain) was captured by sequencing in a study of OX40 agonist ivuxolimab in advanced cancers. Study overall: Aged roughly 20 to 85 with a mean of about 63 years, they were about 83% male.

Whole-study results and caveats: Clonal expansion among partial responders at 0.1-3.0 mg/kg ranked near the lowest. On average, CD8+ T cells showed a greater number of expanded clones than CD4+.

As to this clone: Antigen specificity is unknown.

This CDR3 is built from 14 residues. V dropped 3 bases and J dropped 5 bases, with 11 bases sitting between them. Germline loops: CDR1 MGHRA, CDR2 YSYEKL. Data came from immunoSEQ multiplex PCR; TCRdb stores just in-frame clones and leaves some out. The sample contains 28,000 or so clones, around nine tenths of which appear only once. V gene TRBV4-1 combines with J gene TRBJ1-3, with D possibly matching TRBD1 (5 bases). The receptor was isolated from an adult with an advanced solid tumor such as melanoma, head and neck, liver or kidney cancer. The sequenced sample was CD4+ or CD8+ T cells sorted from blood, obtained in a trial of the OX40 agonist ivuxolimab. The DNA of the CDR3 is TGCGCCAGCAGCCACAGGGTTTTAAGAAACACCATATATTTT. It translates to CASSHRVLRNTIYF.